Below, 7 T cell receptor beta chains from the same sample are listed, as sequenced in a study of beta chain features in type 1 diabetes. All of the isolated RNA was reverse transcribed, so expressed TCRB transcripts were sequenced. Method: immunoSEQ multiplex PCR; TCRdb's copy keeps in-frame clones and lacks some. This table has over 650,000 clones, more than 12% appearing once. Study-level points and caveats: TCRB CDR3s from Type 1 diabetes patients were moderately but significantly shorter in all four CD4+ subsets.

These receptors have no known antigen. Sequences were obtained from naive CD4+ T cells from blood. These receptor sequences come from a man between 18 and 35 years old with type 1 diabetes.

There are a few counts of this clone. The chain joins TRBV10-3 to TRBJ2-2, with 9 bases aligning to TRBD1. V shed 6 bases and J 3 bases; nucleotides not matched to a gene: 2. The CDR3 sequence is 14 residues long. Germline lookup yields CDR1 ENHRY and CDR2 SYGVKD. The DNA of the CDR3 is TGTGCCATCAGAGGACAGGGGTACACCGGGGAGCTGTTTTTT. Translation: CAIRGQGYTGELFF.

The CDR3 reads CASSLHEGSGYTF. The DNA for the CDR3 is TGTGCCAGCAGCCTCCATGAGGGGAGCGGCTACACCTTC. The V and J genes are TRBV7-2 and TRBJ1-2; possible D gene TRBD1, 5 bases. The CDR3 is 13 residues long. Deletions cut 5 bases from V and 8 bases from J, with 15 bases between. The V gene's germline CDR1 is SGHTA and CDR2 FQGNSA.

The chain employs TRBV23-1 and TRBJ1-6, with D possibly TRBD1 on 5 matching bases. TRBV23-1 is labeled an ORF, and its function is uncertain. V gave up 4 bases and J gave up 5 bases, with 6 bases separating them. The CDR3 length is 13 residues. The CDR3 is CASSRQNNSPLHF. DNA for the CDR3: TGCGCCAGCAGTCGACAGAATAATTCACCCCTCCACTTT.

The gene calls are TRBV21-1 and TRBJ1-5; TRBD1 is taken as the D call from the table, unchecked against the DNA. TRBV21-1 is a known pseudogene. The CDR3 totals 13 residues. CDR3 sequence reads: CASSKEGGQPQHF. CDR3 nucleotide sequence: TGTGCCAGCAGCAAAGAAGGGGGTCAGCCCCAGCATTTT.

This clone has only a few counts. The V and J genes are TRBV7-6 and TRBJ2-1; 15 nucleotides line up with TRBD2. In germline, CDR1 is SGHVS, CDR2 FNYEAQ. This CDR3 has 18 amino acids. The V and J ends lost 5 bases and 2 bases, in that order; junction bases with no gene match: 7. CDR3 loop: CASSRTSGRAMTYNEQFF. CDR3 DNA: TGTGCCAGCAGCCGGACTAGCGGGAGGGCCATGACCTACAATGAGCAGTTCTTC.

This chain joins TRBV30 and TRBJ1-2, with TRBD1 matching 9 bases. The trim removed 8 bases at V and 5 bases at J, leaving 9 bases unmatched. The CDR3 is 13 residues long. Germline lookup yields CDR1 GTSNPN and CDR2 SVGIG (reference sequence). This CDR3 reads CARDRELKYGYTF. The CDR3 coding sequence is TGTGCCCGGGACAGGGAGCTTAAGTATGGCTACACCTTC.

This clone occurred a few times. This chain uses TRBV30 with TRBJ1-2, with D hard to call. The CDR3 runs to 12 residues. Germline CDR1 and CDR2: GTSNPN and SVGIG (reference sequence). Deletions cut 2 bases from V and 3 bases from J, with 7 bases between. The CDR3 nucleotides read TGTGCCTGGAGTACGGGAGACTATGGCTACACCTTC. Its translation: CAWSTGDYGYTF.